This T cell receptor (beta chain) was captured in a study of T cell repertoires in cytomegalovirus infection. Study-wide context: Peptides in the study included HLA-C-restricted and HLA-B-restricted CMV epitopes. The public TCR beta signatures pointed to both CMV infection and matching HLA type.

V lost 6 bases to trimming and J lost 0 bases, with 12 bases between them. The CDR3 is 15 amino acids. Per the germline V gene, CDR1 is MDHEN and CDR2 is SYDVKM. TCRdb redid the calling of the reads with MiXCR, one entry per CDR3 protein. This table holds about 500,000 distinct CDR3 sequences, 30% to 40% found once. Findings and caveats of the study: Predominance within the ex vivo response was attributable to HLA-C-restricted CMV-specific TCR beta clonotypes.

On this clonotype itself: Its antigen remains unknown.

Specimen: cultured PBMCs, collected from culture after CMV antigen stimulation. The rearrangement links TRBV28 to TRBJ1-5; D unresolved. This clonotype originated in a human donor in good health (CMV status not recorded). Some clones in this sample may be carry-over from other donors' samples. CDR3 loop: CASSPLGRSNQPQHF. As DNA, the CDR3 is TGTGCCAGCAGCCCCCTCGGCCGTAGCAATCAGCCCCAGCATTTT. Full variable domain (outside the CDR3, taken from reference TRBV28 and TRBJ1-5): DVKVTQSSRYLVKRTGEKVFLECVQDMDHENMFWYRQDPGLGLRLIYFSYDVKMKEKGDIPEGYSVSREKKERFSLILESASTNQTSMYLCASSPLGRSNQPQHFGDGTRLSIL.